This T cell receptor beta chain stems from a study of response to subunit inactivated influenza vaccine. Study-wide points: The authors suggested that every seasonal influenza vaccination recruits few new T cells.

This clonotype has ten or more counts. Its antigen is as yet unknown. TCRdb called the RT-PCR reads again in MiXCR, with one record for every CDR3 protein. The sample holds 500,000 to 550,000 distinct CDR3 sequences, under 30% seen once. The CDR3 covers 15 residues. V was clipped by 5 bases and J by 0 bases; unmatched bases: 5. The germline CDR1 and CDR2 sequences are SGHTA and FQGNSA. These data also formed part of another study, on T cells expressing NK-cell markers. From that study: Making the TCR beta cDNA relied on 5'RACE template switching with UMIs. These same clonotypes (in several donors) also led the CD3+CD56-NKG2C+ fraction.

The V and J genes are TRBV7-2 and TRBJ2-7, with 9 bases aligning to TRBD1. The clonotype originates from a middle-aged man who received an inactivated influenza vaccine. This sample comprised CD4+ T cells sorted from PBMCs, obtained roughly 12 days after vaccination. This CDR3 is CASSPTGGSSYEQYF. The CDR3 coding sequence is TGTGCCAGCAGCCCGACAGGGGGAAGCTCCTACGAGCAGTACTTC.